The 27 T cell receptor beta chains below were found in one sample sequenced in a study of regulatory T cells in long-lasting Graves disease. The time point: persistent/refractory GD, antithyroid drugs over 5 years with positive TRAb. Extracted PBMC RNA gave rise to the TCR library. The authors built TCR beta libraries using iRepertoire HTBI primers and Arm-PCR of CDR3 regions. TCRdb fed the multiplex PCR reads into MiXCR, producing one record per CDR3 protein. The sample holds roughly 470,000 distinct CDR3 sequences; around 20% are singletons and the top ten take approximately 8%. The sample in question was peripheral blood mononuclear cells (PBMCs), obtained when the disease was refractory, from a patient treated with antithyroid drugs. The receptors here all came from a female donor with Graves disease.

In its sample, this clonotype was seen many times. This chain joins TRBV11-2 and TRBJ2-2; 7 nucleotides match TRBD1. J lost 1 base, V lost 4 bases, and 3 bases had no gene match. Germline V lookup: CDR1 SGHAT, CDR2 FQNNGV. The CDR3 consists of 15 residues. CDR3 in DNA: TGTGCCAGCAGCTCGGGACAGTTGAACACCGGGGAGCTGTTTTTT. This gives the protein CASSSGQLNTGELFF. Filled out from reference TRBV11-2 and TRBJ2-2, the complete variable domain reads EAGVAQSPRYKIIEKRQSVAFWCNPISGHATLYWYQQILGQGPKLLIQFQNNGVVDDSQLPKDRFSAERLKGVDSTLKIQPAKLEDSAVYLCASSSGQLNTGELFFGEGSRLTVL.

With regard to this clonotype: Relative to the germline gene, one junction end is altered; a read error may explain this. The CDR3 protein is CASSYGPHKVF. In nucleotides, the CDR3 is TGTGCCAGCAGCTATGGACCTCATAAAGTCTTC. The V and J genes are TRBV5-6 and TRBJ2-5; no definite D call. The CDR3 extends over 11 amino acids. Germline V gene sequence: CDR1 SGHDT, CDR2 YYEEEE.

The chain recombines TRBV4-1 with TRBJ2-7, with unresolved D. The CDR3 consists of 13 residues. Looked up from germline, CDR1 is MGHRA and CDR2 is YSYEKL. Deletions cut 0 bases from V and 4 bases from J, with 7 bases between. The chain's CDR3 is CASSQDKGYEQYF. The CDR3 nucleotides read TGCGCCAGCAGCCAAGACAAGGGATACGAGCAGTACTTC.

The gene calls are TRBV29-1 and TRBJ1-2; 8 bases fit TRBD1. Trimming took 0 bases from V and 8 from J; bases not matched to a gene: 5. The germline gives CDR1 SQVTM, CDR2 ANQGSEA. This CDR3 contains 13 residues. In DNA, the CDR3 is TGCAGCGTTGAAGATGGCAGGGGGCGCGGCTACACCTTC. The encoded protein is CSVEDGRGRGYTF.

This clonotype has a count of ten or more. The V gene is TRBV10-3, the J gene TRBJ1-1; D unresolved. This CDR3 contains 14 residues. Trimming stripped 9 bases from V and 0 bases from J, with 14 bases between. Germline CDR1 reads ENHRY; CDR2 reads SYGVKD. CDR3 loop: CAIMPSAMNTEAFF. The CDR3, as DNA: TGTGCCATTATGCCCTCGGCCATGAACACTGAAGCTTTCTTT.

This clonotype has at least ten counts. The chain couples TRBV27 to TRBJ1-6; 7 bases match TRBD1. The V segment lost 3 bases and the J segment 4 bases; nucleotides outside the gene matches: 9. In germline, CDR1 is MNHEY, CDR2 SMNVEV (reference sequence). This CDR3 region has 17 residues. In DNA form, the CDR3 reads TGTGCCAGCAGTTTTGTCTTGACAGGGCGGTATAATTCACCCCTCCACTTT. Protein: CASSFVLTGRYNSPLHF.

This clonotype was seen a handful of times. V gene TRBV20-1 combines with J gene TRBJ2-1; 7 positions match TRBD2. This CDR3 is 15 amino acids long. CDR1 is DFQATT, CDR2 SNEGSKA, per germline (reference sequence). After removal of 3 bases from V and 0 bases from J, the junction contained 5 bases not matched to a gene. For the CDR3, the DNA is TGCAGTGCTAGCTCGGGAGGAAGCTCCTACAATGAGCAGTTCTTC. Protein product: CSASSGGSSYNEQFF.

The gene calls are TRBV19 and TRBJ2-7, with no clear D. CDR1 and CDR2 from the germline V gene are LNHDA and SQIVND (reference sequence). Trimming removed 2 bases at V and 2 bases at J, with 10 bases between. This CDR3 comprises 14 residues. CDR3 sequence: CASSISAQTYEQYF. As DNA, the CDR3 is TGTGCCAGTAGTATAAGTGCACAGACCTACGAGCAGTACTTC. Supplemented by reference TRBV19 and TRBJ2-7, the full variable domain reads DGGITQSPKYLFRKEGQNVTLSCEQNLNHDAMYWYRQDPGQGLRLIYYSQIVNDFQKGDIAEGYSVSREKKESFPLTVTSAQKNPTAFYLCASSISAQTYEQYFGPGTRLTVT.

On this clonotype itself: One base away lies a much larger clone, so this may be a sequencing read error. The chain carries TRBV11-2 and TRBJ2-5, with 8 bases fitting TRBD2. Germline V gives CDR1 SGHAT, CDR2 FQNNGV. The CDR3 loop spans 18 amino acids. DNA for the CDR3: TGTGCCAGCGGCTTAGATCATACGCTAGCGGGCCGCCAAGAGACCCAGTACTTC. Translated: CASGLDHTLAGRQETQYF.

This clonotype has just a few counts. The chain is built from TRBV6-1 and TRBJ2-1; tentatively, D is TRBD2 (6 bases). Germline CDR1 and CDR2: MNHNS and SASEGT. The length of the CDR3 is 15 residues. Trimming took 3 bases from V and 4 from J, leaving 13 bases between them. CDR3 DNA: TGTGCCAGCAGTGATTCGGGGGAGCCTTACAATGAGCAGTTCTTC. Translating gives CASSDSGEPYNEQFF.

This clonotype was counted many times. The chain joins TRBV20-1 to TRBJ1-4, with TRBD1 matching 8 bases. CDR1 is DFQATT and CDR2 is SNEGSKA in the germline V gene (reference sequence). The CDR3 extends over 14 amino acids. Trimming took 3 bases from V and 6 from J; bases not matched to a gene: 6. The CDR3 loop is CSARPLGQDEKLFF. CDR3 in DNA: TGCAGTGCTAGGCCTCTGGGACAGGATGAAAAACTGTTTTTT.

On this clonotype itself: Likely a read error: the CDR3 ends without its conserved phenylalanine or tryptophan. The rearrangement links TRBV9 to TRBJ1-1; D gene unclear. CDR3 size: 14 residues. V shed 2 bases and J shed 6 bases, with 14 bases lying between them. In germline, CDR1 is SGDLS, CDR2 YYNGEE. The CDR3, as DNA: TGTGCCAGCAGCGTCGGACTGGGATCACCTGAAGCTTTCTCT. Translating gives CASSVGLGSPEAFS.

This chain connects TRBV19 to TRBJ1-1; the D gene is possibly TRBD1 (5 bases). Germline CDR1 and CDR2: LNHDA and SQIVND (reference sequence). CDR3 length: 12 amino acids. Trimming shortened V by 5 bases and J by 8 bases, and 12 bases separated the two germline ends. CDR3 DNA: TGTGCCAGTAGTTTCTGGGACGGAGAAGCTTTCTTT. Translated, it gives CASSFWDGEAFF.

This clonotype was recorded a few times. CDR3 in amino acids: CASSPWDREGKKLFF. The CDR3 nucleotides are TGTGCCAGCAGTCCCTGGGACAGGGAAGGAAAAAAACTGTTTTTT. V gene TRBV12-3 or TRBV12-4 combines with J gene TRBJ1-4; TRBD1 matches 9 bases. Trimming took 5 bases from V and 9 from J; bases not matched to a gene: 10. CDR3 size: 15 residues.

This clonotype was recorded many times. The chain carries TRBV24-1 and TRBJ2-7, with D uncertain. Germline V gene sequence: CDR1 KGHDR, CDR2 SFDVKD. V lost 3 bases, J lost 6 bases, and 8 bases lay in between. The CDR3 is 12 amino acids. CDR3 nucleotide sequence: TGTGCCACCAGTGATCACACCAGCGAGCAGTACTTC. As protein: CATSDHTSEQYF.

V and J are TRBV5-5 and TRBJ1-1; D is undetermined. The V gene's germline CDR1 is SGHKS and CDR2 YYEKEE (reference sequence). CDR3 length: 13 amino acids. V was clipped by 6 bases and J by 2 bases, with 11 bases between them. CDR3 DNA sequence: TGTGCCAGCACCTCGGGTCCTAACACTGAAGCTTTCTTT. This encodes CASTSGPNTEAFF.

The CDR3 reads CASGSRISYYEQYF. CDR3 DNA sequence: TGTGCCAGCGGCTCCAGGATTAGTTATTACGAGCAGTACTTC. The chain links TRBV7-8 to TRBJ2-7, with no clear D. Trimming removed 8 bases from V and 4 bases from J, with 18 bases in between. CDR1 SGHVS and CDR2 FQNEAQ come from the germline V gene. This CDR3 comprises 14 residues. The full variable domain, rest sourced from reference TRBV7-8 and TRBJ2-7, is GAGVSQSPRYKVAKRGQDVALRCDPISGHVSLFWYQQALGQGPEFLTYFQNEAQLDKSGLPSDRFFAERPEGSVSTLKIQRTQQEDSAVYLCASGSRISYYEQYFGPGTRLTVT.

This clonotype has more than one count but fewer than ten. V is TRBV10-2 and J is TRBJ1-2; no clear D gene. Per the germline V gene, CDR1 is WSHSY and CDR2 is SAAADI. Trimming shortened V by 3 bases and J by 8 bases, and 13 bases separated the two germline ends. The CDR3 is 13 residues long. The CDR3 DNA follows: TGCGCCAGCAGTGACGGCCACCGGCAAGGCTACACCTTC. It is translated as CASSDGHRQGYTF.

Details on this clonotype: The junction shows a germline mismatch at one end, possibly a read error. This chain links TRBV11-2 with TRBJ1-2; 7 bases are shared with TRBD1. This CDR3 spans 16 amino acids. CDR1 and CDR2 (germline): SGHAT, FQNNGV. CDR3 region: CASSQDDRDINYGYTF. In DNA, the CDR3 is TGCGCCAGCAGCCAAGATGACAGGGATATAAACTATGGCTACACCTTC.

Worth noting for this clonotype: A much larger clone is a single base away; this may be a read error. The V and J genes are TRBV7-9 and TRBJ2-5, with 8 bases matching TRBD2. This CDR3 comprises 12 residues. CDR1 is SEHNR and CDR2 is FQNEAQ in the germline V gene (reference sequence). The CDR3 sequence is CASSREGETQNF. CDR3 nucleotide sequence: TGTGCCAGCAGCCGGGAGGGGGAGACCCAGAACTTC. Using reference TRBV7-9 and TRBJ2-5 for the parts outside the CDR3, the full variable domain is DTGVSQNPRHKITKRGQNVTFRCDPISEHNRLYWYRQTLGQGPEFLTYFQNEAQLEKSRLLSDRFSAERPKGSFSTLEIQRTEQGDSAMYLCASSREGETQNFGPGTRLLVL.

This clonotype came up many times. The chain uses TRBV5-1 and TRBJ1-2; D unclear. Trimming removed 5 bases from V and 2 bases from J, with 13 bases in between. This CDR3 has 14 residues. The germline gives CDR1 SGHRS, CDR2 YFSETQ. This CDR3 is CASRLLGINYGYTF. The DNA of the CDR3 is TGCGCCAGCAGGTTGCTGGGAATCAACTATGGCTACACCTTC. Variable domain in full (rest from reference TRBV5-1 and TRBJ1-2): KAGVTQTPRYLIKTRGQQVTLSCSPISGHRSVSWYQQTPGQGLQFLFEYFSETQRNKGNFPGRFSGRQFSNSRSEMNVSTLELGDSALYLCASRLLGINYGYTFGSGTRLTVV.

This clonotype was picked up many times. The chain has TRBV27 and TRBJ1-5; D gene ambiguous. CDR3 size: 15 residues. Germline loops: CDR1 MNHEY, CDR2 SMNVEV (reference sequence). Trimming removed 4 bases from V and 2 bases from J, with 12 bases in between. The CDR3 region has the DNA TGTGCCAGCAGTTATCGGGGTTTTGGCAATCAGCCCCAGCATTTT. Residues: CASSYRGFGNQPQHF.

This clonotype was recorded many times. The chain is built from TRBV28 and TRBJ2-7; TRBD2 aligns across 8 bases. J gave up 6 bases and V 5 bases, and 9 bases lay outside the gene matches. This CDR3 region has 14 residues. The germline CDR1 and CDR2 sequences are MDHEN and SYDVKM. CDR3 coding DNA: TGTGCCAGCAGTGAAACCGGGACTAGGACCGAGCAGTACTTC. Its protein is CASSETGTRTEQYF. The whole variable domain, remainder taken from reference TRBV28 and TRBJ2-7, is DVKVTQSSRYLVKRTGEKVFLECVQDMDHENMFWYRQDPGLGLRLIYFSYDVKMKEKGDIPEGYSVSREKKERFSLILESASTNQTSMYLCASSETGTRTEQYFGPGTRLTVT.

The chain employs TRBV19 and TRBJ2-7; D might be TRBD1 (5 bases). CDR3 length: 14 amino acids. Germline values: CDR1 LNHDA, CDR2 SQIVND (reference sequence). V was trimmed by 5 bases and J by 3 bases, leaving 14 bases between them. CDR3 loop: CASSGADFLYEQYF. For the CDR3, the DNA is TGTGCCAGTAGTGGGGCAGACTTCCTCTACGAGCAGTACTTC.

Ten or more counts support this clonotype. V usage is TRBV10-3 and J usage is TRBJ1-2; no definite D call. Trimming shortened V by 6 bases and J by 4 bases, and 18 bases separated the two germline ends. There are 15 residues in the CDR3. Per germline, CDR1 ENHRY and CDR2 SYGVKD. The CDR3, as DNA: TGTGCCATCAGCGGGGAGTCCGGTGTTGTCTATGGCTACACCTTC. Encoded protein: CAISGESGVVYGYTF.

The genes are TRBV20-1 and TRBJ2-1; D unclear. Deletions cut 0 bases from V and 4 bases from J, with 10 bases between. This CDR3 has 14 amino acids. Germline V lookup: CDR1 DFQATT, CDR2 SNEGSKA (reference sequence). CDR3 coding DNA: TGCAGTGCTAGAGATGGCCTACATTACAATGAGCAGTTCTTC. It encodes CSARDGLHYNEQFF.

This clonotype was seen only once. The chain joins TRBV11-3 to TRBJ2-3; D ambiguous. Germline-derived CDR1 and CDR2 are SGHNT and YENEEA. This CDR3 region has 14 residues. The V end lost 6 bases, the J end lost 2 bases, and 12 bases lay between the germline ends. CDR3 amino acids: CASSFTSDTDTQYF. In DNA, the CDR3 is TGTGCCAGCAGTTTTACATCAGACACAGATACGCAGTATTTT.